This T cell receptor beta chain was captured in a study of blood T cell repertoires in COVID-19. Original processing methods: Amplified reference gene primers provided the basis for estimating nucleated cell counts. Some clones are missing from TCRdb's copy, which holds only in-frame ones; the method was immunoSEQ multiplex PCR. The DNA was the basis for D and trimming; V, J and clone size are from that table. This table has around 330,000 clones, 75% to 90% appearing once. Individuals aged about 18 to 90 years were recruited from about two dozen US areas. Cohort 3 donors were reported recovered after two negative PCRs, clearance, or symptom resolution. The V gene end was trimmed by 2 bases and the J gene end by 0 bases; junction bases not matched to a gene: 9. CDR1 is SGHRS, CDR2 YFSETQ, per germline. This CDR3 contains 19 residues.

This TCR came from a man between 60 and 75 years old who had recovered from COVID-19. Sequencing input: PBMCs or T cells enriched from blood (not recorded which). The V call is TRBV5-1, the J call TRBJ2-1; 12 nucleotides align to TRBD2. CDR3 nucleotides: TGCGCCAGCAGCTTTCCCCTAGCGGGAGGGCCGAACTCCTACAATGAGCAGTTCTTC. Its translation is CASSFPLAGGPNSYNEQFF. Full variable domain (missing parts from reference TRBV5-1 and TRBJ2-1): KAGVTQTPRYLIKTRGQQVTLSCSPISGHRSVSWYQQTPGQGLQFLFEYFSETQRNKGNFPGRFSGRQFSNSRSEMNVSTLELGDSALYLCASSFPLAGGPNSYNEQFFGPGTRLTVL.